The entry below gives a single TCR beta chain sequence along with its context. The identical CDR3 is also encoded by other nucleotide sequences in the sample. Here immunoSEQ multiplex PCR was the method, and the copy in TCRdb shows in-frame clones only, minus some. The sample contains about 670,000 clones, more than 80% of which appear only once. This CDR3 comprises 13 residues. Trimming took 0 bases from V and 8 from J, leaving 11 bases between them. The germline gives CDR1 SGDLS, CDR2 YYNGEE. The entry originates in a study of blood T cell repertoires in COVID-19. Study context: T cells, B-cell-depleted T cells, or PBMCs supplied cDNA or gDNA.

The receptor comes from a woman in her late teens or twenties with acute or convalescent COVID-19. The rearrangement uses TRBV9 and TRBJ1-2, with a tentative D call TRBD1 (5 bases). Material: peripheral blood. Written as DNA, the CDR3 is TGTGCCAGCAGCGTAGAAGAGGAGGGGGGCTACACCTTC. Translating gives CASSVEEEGGYTF.